A selection of T cell receptor beta chains follows, all from one sample in a study of OX40 agonist ivuxolimab in advanced cancers. Libraries were prepared by immunoSEQ multiplex PCR; TCRdb keeps only in-frame clonotypes and omits some of them. The sample carries about 48,000 clones, 75% to 90% recorded once. The source was CD4+ or CD8+ T cells sorted from blood, collected in a trial of the OX40 agonist ivuxolimab. The receptors stem from an adult with an advanced solid tumor such as melanoma, head and neck, liver or kidney cancer. Both conserved end residues are part of each CDR3.

length	V	CDR3
14	TRBV27	CASSYTRDTDSQYF
15	TRBV11-2	CASSLDLGGQETQYF
16	TRBV11-2	CASSPEGRRSYNEQFF
20	TRBV2	CASSDPTKLRDRGLDTEAFF
17	TRBV4-3	CASSLIFQDPTNYGYTF
19	TRBV4-3	CASSQGFGQGAGTNEKLFF
16	TRBV6-1	CASSEFSNLSLYEQYF
13	TRBV29-1	CSVDNTAGTEAFF
13	TRBV25-1	CASSEPHGQGYTF
13	TRBV5-4	CASSPAGVYGYTF